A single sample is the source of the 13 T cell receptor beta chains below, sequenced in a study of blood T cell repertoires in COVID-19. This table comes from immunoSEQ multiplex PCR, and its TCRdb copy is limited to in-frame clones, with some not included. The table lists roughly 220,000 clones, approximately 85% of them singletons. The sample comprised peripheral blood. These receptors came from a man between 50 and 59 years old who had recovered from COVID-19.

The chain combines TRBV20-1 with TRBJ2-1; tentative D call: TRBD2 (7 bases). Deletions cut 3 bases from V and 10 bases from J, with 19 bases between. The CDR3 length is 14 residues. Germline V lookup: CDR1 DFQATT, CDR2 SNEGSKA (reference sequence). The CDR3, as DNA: TGCAGTGCTAGTACTGAGGGAGGGGGGAACGAGCAGTTCTTC. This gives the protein CSASTEGGGNEQFF.

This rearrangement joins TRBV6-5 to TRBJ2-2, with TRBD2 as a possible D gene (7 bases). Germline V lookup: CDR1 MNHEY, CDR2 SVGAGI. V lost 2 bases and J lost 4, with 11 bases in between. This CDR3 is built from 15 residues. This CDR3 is CASSYGGAGTGELFF. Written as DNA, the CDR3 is TGTGCCAGCAGTTACGGGGGGGCGGGCACCGGGGAGCTGTTTTTT.

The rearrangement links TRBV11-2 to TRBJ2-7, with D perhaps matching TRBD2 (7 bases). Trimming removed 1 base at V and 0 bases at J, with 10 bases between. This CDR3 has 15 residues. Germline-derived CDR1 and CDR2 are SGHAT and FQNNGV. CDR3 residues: CASSLGGGGSYEQYF. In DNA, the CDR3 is TGTGCCAGCAGCTTAGGGGGAGGGGGCTCCTACGAGCAGTACTTC.

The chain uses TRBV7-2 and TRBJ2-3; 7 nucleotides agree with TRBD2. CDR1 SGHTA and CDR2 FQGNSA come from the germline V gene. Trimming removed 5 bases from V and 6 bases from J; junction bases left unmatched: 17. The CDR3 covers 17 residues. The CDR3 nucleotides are TGTGCCAGCAGCCCTCTAGGTAGTAGCGGGCCCCCCGATACGCAGTATTTT. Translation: CASSPLGSSGPPDTQYF.

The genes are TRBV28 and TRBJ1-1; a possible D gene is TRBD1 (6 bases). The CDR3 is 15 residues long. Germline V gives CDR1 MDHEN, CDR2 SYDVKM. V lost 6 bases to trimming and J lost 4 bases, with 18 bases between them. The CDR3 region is CASRPDSRGGTEAFF. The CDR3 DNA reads TGTGCCAGCAGGCCTGATTCCCGAGGGGGCACTGAAGCTTTCTTT.

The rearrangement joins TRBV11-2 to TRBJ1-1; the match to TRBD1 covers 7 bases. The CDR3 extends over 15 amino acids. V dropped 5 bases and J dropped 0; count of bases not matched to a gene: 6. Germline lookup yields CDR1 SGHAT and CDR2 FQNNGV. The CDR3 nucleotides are TGTGCCAGCAGCCTACAGGGGTCTTTGAACACTGAAGCTTTCTTT. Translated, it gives CASSLQGSLNTEAFF.

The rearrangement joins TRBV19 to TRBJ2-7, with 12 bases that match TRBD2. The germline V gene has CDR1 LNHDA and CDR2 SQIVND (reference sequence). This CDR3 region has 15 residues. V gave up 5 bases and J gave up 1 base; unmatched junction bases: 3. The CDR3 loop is CASSSSGRASYEQYF. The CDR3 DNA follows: TGTGCCAGTAGTTCTAGCGGGAGGGCGTCCTACGAGCAGTACTTC.

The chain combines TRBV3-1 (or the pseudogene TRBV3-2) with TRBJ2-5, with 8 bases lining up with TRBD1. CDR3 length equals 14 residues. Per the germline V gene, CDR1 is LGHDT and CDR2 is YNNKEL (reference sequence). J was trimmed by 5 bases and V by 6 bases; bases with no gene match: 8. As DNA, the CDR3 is TGTGCCAGCAGTCACAGGGGGACGCAGGAGACCCAGTACTTC. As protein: CASSHRGTQETQYF.

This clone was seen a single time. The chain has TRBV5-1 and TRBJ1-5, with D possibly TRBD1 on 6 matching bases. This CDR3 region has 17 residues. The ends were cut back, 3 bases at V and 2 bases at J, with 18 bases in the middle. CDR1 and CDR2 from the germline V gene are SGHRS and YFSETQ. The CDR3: CASSSQPTGSGNQPQHF. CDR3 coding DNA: TGCGCCAGCAGCTCCCAACCCACAGGGTCAGGCAATCAGCCCCAGCATTTT.

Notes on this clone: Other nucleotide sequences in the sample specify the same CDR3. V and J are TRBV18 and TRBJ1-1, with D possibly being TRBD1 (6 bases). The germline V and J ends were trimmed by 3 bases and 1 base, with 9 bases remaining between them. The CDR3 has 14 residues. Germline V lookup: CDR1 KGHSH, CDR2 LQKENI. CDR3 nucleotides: TGTGCCAGCTCACCCGACAGGAAGAACACTGAAGCTTTCTTT. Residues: CASSPDRKNTEAFF.

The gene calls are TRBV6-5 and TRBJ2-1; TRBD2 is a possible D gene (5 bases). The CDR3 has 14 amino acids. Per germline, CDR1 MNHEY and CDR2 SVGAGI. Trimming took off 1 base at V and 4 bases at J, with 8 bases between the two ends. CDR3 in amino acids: CASSYYREYNEQFF. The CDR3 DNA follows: TGTGCCAGCAGTTACTACCGGGAATACAATGAGCAGTTCTTC.

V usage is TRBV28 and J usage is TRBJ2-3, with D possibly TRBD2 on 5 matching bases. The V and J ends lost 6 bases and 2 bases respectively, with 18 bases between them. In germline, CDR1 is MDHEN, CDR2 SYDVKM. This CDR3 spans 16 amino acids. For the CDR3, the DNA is TGTGCCAGCAGCCGCGACCGGGATCACTTCACAGATACGCAGTATTTT. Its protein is CASSRDRDHFTDTQYF.

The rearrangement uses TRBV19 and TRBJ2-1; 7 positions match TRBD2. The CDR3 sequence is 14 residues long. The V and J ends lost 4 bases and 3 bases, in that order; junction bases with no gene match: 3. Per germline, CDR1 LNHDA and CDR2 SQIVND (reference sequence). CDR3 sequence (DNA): TGTGCCAGTAGTAACCAGCGGGGCTACAATGAGCAGTTCTTC. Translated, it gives CASSNQRGYNEQFF.